This T cell receptor beta chain was found in a study of blood T cells in healthy people across ages. Through a sample-barcoded 5' primer and a J-beta primer mix, a second PCR was run for 7 to 11 cycles. Each CDR3 protein gets one entry after TCRdb re-called the 5' RACE reads with MiXCR. Seen here are about 1.7 million distinct CDR3 sequences, about 28% observed once, and the top ten hold roughly 8%. Notes on the study in general: Among T cells, TCR beta diversity per million cells dropped roughly linearly as age rose. Diversity of TCR beta correlated strongly with naive T cell percentage.

Worth noting for this clonotype: The antigen is undetermined. One end of the junction does not line up with germline, which may come from a read error.

Each donor supplied approximately 10 milliliters of peripheral blood. This CDR3 is built from 15 residues. This chain uses TRBV12-3 or TRBV12-4 with TRBJ2-1; 8 positions match TRBD1. Sequencing was performed on blood. This receptor was taken from a woman in her 30s in good health. The CDR3 DNA sequence: TGTGCCGGCAGTTTAGACAGGGGAACCTACAATGAGCAGTTCTTC. This codes for CAGSLDRGTYNEQFF.